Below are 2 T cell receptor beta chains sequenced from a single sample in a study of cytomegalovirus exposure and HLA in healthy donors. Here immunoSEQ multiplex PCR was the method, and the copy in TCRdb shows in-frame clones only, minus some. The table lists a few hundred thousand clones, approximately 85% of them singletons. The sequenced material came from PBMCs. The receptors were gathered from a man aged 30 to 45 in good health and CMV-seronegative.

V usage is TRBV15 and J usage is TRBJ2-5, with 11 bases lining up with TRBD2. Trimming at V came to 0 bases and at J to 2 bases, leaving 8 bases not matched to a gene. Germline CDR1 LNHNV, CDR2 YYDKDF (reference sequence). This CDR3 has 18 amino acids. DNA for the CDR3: TGTGCCACCAGCAGAGATCGGAGGGTAGCGGGGGGGCAAGAGACCCAGTACTTC. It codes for CATSRDRRVAGGQETQYF.

This chain's CDR3 is CASSQEQYYSSNYGYTF. The CDR3 DNA sequence: TGCGCCAGCAGCCAAGAGCAATACTACTCGTCTAACTATGGCTACACCTTC. The chain carries TRBV4-3 and TRBJ1-2; D remains unclear. The CDR3 is made up of 17 amino acids. Germline CDR1 reads LGHNA; CDR2 reads YSLEER. The germline V and J ends were trimmed by 0 bases and 0 bases, with 14 bases remaining between them.